Listed below are T cell receptor beta chains from one sample, sequenced in a study of OX40 agonist ivuxolimab in advanced cancers. TCRdb keeps only in-frame clones here, not all; method: immunoSEQ multiplex PCR. The data hold over 65,000 clones, with less than 95% observed a single time. The material was CD4+ or CD8+ T cells sorted from blood, obtained in a trial of the OX40 agonist ivuxolimab. The receptors shown here come from an adult with an advanced solid tumor such as melanoma, head and neck, liver or kidney cancer. CDR3s include the opening cysteine and the closing phenylalanine or tryptophan. D genes are given only for firm matches. Clone size, where shown, is once, few, many, or a class for clones that have expanded.

clone_size	v_call	d_call	j_call	cdr3_aa	cdr3_nt
NA	TRBV12-1	NA	TRBJ2-4	CASTRMTGCDKNIQYF	TGTGCCAGCACCCGGATGACAGGTTGTGACAAAAACATTCAGTACTTC
NA	TRBV5-1	NA	TRBJ2-3	CASSLGKVGRSADTQYF	TGCGCCAGCAGCTTGGGCAAAGTGGGCCGATCCGCAGATACGCAGTATTTT
NA	TRBV7-2	TRBD2	TRBJ2-5	CASSPQREWGETQYF	TGTGCCAGCAGCCCCCAGCGGGAGTGGGGAGAGACCCAGTACTTC
NA	TRBV5-4	NA	TRBJ1-1	CASSSRQANTEAFF	TGTGCCAGCAGCTCCCGACAGGCCAACACTGAAGCTTTCTTT
NA	TRBV5-1	TRBD1	TRBJ2-7	CASRWGQGAYEQYF	TGCGCCAGCAGGTGGGGGCAGGGGGCATACGAGCAGTACTTC
NA	TRBV11-3	NA	TRBJ1-1	CASSLDGTNTEAFF	TGTGCCAGCAGCTTAGATGGCACGAACACTGAAGCTTTCTTT
NA	TRBV20-1	NA	TRBJ2-7	CSAATTGEQYF	TGCAGTGCCGCGACAACTGGCGAGCAGTACTTC
NA	TRBV5-1	TRBD1	TRBJ1-2	CASSGTGQGDGYTF	TGCGCCAGCAGCGGTACGGGACAGGGGGATGGCTACACCTTC
NA	TRBV7-8	TRBD1	TRBJ2-2	CASSLTGGLGELFF	TGTGCCAGCAGCTTGACAGGGGGCCTCGGGGAGCTGTTTTTT
NA	TRBV27	TRBD1	TRBJ1-5	CASTHEQGGQPQHF	TGTGCCAGCACCCACGAACAGGGGGGTCAGCCCCAGCATTTT
NA	TRBV28	TRBD1	TRBJ1-5	CASSLMGGQNSNQPQHF	TGTGCCAGCAGTTTAATGGGGGGACAGAATAGCAATCAGCCCCAGCATTTT
NA	TRBV5-3	TRBD2	TRBJ2-7	CARSSKGMTSDSYEQYF	TGTGCCAGAAGCTCGAAAGGGATGACTAGCGACTCCTACGAGCAGTACTTC
NA	TRBV28	NA	TRBJ1-2	CASTLLQVGYGYTF	TGTGCCAGCACCCTACTTCAGGTCGGCTATGGCTACACCTTC
NA	TRBV5-1	NA	TRBJ1-3	CASSLAGSQLGNTIYF	TGCGCCAGCAGCTTGGCCGGGAGCCAACTTGGAAACACCATATATTTT
once	TRBV28	NA	TRBJ2-5	CASSYGTPRETQYF	TGTGCCAGCAGTTACGGGACGCCGCGAGAGACCCAGTACTTC
once	TRBV5-4	TRBD2	TRBJ2-3	CASSASSGGGTDTQYF	TGTGCCAGCAGCGCCTCTAGCGGGGGGGGCACAGATACGCAGTATTTT
few	TRBV4-2	NA	TRBJ1-6	CASSQEQAYSPLHF	TGTGCCAGCAGCCAGGAACAGGCATATTCACCCCTCCACTTT
NA	TRBV15	TRBD1	TRBJ1-1	CATSRGQGNTEAFF	TGTGCCACCAGCAGAGGACAGGGGAACACTGAAGCTTTCTTT
NA	TRBV11-3	NA	TRBJ1-1	CASSPGTKAFF	TGTGCCAGCAGCCCGGGGACTAAGGCTTTCTTT
NA	TRBV7-9	NA	TRBJ1-2	CASSLEIGDYGYTF	TGTGCCAGCAGCTTAGAAATAGGGGACTATGGCTACACCTTC
NA	TRBV7-3	NA	TRBJ1-4	CASSLTALQGEKLFF	TGTGCCAGCAGCTTAACGGCTCTTCAGGGGGAAAAACTGTTTTTT
NA	TRBV7-2	NA	TRBJ2-3	CASSFPGQRDTQYF	TGTGCCAGCAGCTTCCCGGGCCAGCGGGATACGCAGTATTTT
NA	TRBV4-2	NA	TRBJ2-7	CASSQDVGNTYEQYF	TGTGCCAGCAGCCAAGATGTCGGAAATACCTACGAGCAGTACTTC
NA	TRBV5-1	TRBD2	TRBJ2-7	CASSRASGGAGEQYF	TGCGCCAGCAGCCGCGCTAGCGGGGGGGCGGGGGAGCAGTACTTC
few	TRBV5-1	NA	TRBJ2-5	CASSSPGSPETQYF	TGCGCCAGTTCTTCCCCCGGTAGCCCGGAGACCCAGTACTTC
NA	TRBV21-1	NA	TRBJ1-2	CASSKAPRGGGYTF	TGTGCCAGCAGCAAAGCGCCACGGGGAGGGGGCTACACCTTC
NA	TRBV19	TRBD1	TRBJ2-3	CASSPGQGLTDTQYF	TGTGCCAGTAGCCCCGGACAGGGACTCACAGATACGCAGTATTTT
NA	TRBV9	NA	TRBJ1-2	CASSMAGEHYGYTF	TGTGCCAGCAGCATGGCAGGGGAGCACTATGGCTACACCTTC
NA	TRBV7-2	TRBD2	TRBJ2-1	CASRGGGSSYNEQFF	TGTGCCAGCAGGGGGGGAGGGAGCTCCTACAATGAGCAGTTCTTC
NA	TRBV18	NA	TRBJ1-5	CASSPSAPNQPQHF	TGTGCCAGCTCACCATCGGCACCAAATCAGCCCCAGCATTTT
NA	TRBV5-1	NA	TRBJ2-7	CASSPGGTAFRGEQYF	TGCGCCAGCAGCCCGGGGGGGACAGCCTTTCGGGGCGAGCAGTACTTC
NA	TRBV19	NA	TRBJ1-1	CASSPGTDYTEAFF	TGTGCCAGTAGTCCCGGGACCGACTACACTGAAGCTTTCTTT
medium-sized	TRBV10-2	NA	TRBJ1-2	CASSDRVKGSGYTF	TGCGCCAGCAGTGATAGGGTTAAGGGGTCTGGCTACACCTTC